The 16 T cell receptor beta chains given below trace back to one sample, sequenced in a study of shared clonotypes between healthy human individuals. Profiling relied on immunoSEQ multiplex PCR, and the TCRdb table lists in-frame clones only, not all of them. The data show roughly 2.1 million clones, more than 85% seen once. CD45RO-negative CD8 cells positively selected for CCR7 made up the naive population, which excluded terminally differentiated effector memory CD45RA+ cells. The sequenced material came from naive CD8+ T cells from PBMCs. These TCRs come from a man aged 18 to 30 in good health. Some clones in this sample may be carry-over from other donors' samples.

CDR3 coding DNA: TGTGCCAGCAGCTACAACCTGCGGCAGGCTTTCTTT. Translated: CASSYNLRQAFF. The chain has TRBV11-2 and TRBJ1-1; D not certain. The germline V gene has CDR1 SGHAT and CDR2 FQNNGV. CDR3 length equals 12 residues. V was trimmed by 4 bases and J by 11 bases, leaving 14 bases between them.

J is TRBJ2-6 and V is TRBV9; D gene uncertain. Between the trimmed V and J ends, which lost 0 bases and 2 bases, there was a span of 12 bases. The CDR3 covers 17 residues. Per the germline V gene, CDR1 is SGDLS and CDR2 is YYNGEE. CDR3 nucleotides: TGTGCCAGCAGCGTAGGGGTGGACCGAACTGGGGCCAACGTCCTGACTTTC. It encodes CASSVGVDRTGANVLTF.

This chain connects TRBV28 to TRBJ1-1; D not certain. The CDR3 runs 11 residues. Deletions cut 5 bases from V and 7 bases from J, with 8 bases between. In germline, CDR1 is MDHEN, CDR2 SYDVKM. In DNA form, the CDR3 reads TGTGCCAGCAGTCAGCCCTTTGAAGCTTTCTTT. It encodes CASSQPFEAFF.

This clone was recorded once. V is TRBV19 and J is TRBJ1-1, with D possibly matching TRBD1 (6 bases). Trimming left V 1 base short and J 1 base short, with 19 bases between. Per the germline V gene, CDR1 is LNHDA and CDR2 is SQIVND (reference sequence). This CDR3 spans 18 amino acids. CDR3 loop: CASSIAFYQGRENTEAFF. CDR3 nucleotide sequence: TGTGCCAGTAGTATAGCGTTCTATCAGGGGAGGGAGAACACTGAAGCTTTCTTT.

The chain links TRBV27 to TRBJ1-2; no firm D call. Germline V CDR1 and CDR2: MNHEY, SMNVEV (reference sequence). V was trimmed by 7 bases and J by 13 bases, leaving 22 bases between them. This CDR3 has 13 amino acids. CDR3 nucleotides: TGTGCCAGCACCCCCCGGAATCTAGGTCTCCTCACCTTC. It encodes CASTPRNLGLLTF.

V is TRBV15 and J is TRBJ1-2, with D possibly TRBD1 on 5 matching bases. The CDR3 has 17 residues. Trimming stripped 0 bases from V and 4 bases from J, with 18 bases between. Germline V gene sequence: CDR1 LNHNV, CDR2 YYDKDF (reference sequence). The CDR3 loop is CATSRDLSTDGFYGYTF. CDR3 in DNA: TGTGCCACCAGCAGAGATCTATCGACAGACGGATTCTATGGCTACACCTTC.

The chain links TRBV7-9 to TRBJ1-1, with a weak D call TRBD1 (6 bases). The germline gives CDR1 SEHNR, CDR2 FQNEAQ (reference sequence). V gave up 1 base and J gave up 3 bases, with 12 bases separating them. This CDR3 spans 15 amino acids. CDR3 sequence: CASSLVQGWDTEAFF. The CDR3 DNA sequence: TGTGCCAGCAGCTTAGTACAGGGCTGGGACACTGAAGCTTTCTTT.

Only one count was recorded for this clone. This chain uses TRBV7-2 with TRBJ2-7; no definite D call. Germline CDR1 SGHTA, CDR2 FQGNSA. Trimming left V 4 bases short and J 3 bases short, with 13 bases between. This CDR3 is built from 14 residues. CDR3 sequence (DNA): TGTGCCAGCAGCTCACCGGCGGCTAGCTACGAGCAGTACTTC. Residues: CASSSPAASYEQYF.

The chain uses TRBV7-9 and TRBJ2-4, with TRBD1 identical over 7 bases. Losses at the gene ends were 5 bases for V and 0 bases for J; bases not matched to a gene: 10. The CDR3 sequence is 17 residues long. Germline V gene sequence: CDR1 SEHNR, CDR2 FQNEAQ (reference sequence). CDR3 nucleotides: TGTGCCAGCAGCCCAGGCCGGGACAGACTAGCCAAAAACATTCAGTACTTC. As protein: CASSPGRDRLAKNIQYF.

The gene calls are TRBV27 and TRBJ2-7; 10 nucleotides align to TRBD2. Germline loops: CDR1 MNHEY, CDR2 SMNVEV (reference sequence). The CDR3 extends over 17 amino acids. V was pared by 7 bases and J by 2 bases, with 14 bases of the junction left unmatched. CDR3 sequence reads: CASTPGASGSAAYEQYF. CDR3 bases: TGTGCCAGCACCCCTGGGGCTAGCGGGAGCGCCGCCTACGAGCAGTACTTC.

The chain employs TRBV13 and TRBJ1-2; D is unclear. Germline CDR1 and CDR2: PRHDT and FYEKMQ (reference sequence). The CDR3 is 13 amino acids. V was pared by 5 bases and J by 4 bases, with 11 bases between. CDR3 sequence: CASSLGGPYGYTF. Here the CDR3 DNA reads TGTGCCAGCAGCCTCGGTGGGCCCTATGGCTACACCTTC.

This chain uses TRBV5-4 with TRBJ2-1; the match to TRBD2 covers 11 bases. From germline, CDR1 is SGHNT and CDR2 YYREEE (reference sequence). The junction had 9 bases not matched to a gene; V was cut back by 4 bases and J by 0 bases. The CDR3 is 18 amino acids. CDR3 sequence reads: CASSGRASGRSSYNEQFF. The DNA for the CDR3 is TGTGCCAGCAGCGGAAGGGCTAGCGGGAGGAGCTCCTACAATGAGCAGTTCTTC.

The chain has TRBV4-3 and TRBJ2-1; TRBD2 matches 8 bases. This CDR3 comprises 15 residues. V shed 4 bases, J shed 6 bases, and the junction held 8 bases outside the gene matches. Per the germline V gene, CDR1 is LGHNA and CDR2 is YSLEER. CDR3 amino acids: CASSLEAGVSNEQFF. The CDR3 nucleotides read TGCGCCAGCAGCCTTGAAGCGGGAGTATCCAATGAGCAGTTCTTC.

The chain carries TRBV7-9 and TRBJ2-7; TRBD2 matches at 10 bases. The germline CDR1 and CDR2 sequences are SEHNR and FQNEAQ (reference sequence). The J segment lost 5 bases and the V segment lost 0 bases, leaving 4 bases of the junction unmatched. The CDR3 has 15 amino acids. CDR3 region: CASSLALAGENEQYF. The CDR3 DNA sequence: TGTGCCAGCAGCTTAGCTCTAGCGGGAGAGAACGAGCAGTACTTC. Based on the CDR3 plus reference TRBV7-9 and TRBJ2-7, the full variable domain is DTGVSQNPRHKITKRGQNVTFRCDPISEHNRLYWYRQTLGQGPEFLTYFQNEAQLEKSRLLSDRFSAERPKGSFSTLEIQRTEQGDSAMYLCASSLALAGENEQYFGPGTRLTVT.

The J gene is TRBJ2-1, the V gene TRBV5-6; D gene unclear. In germline, CDR1 is SGHDT, CDR2 YYEEEE. Trimming removed 1 base at V and 5 bases at J, with 10 bases between. The CDR3 has 14 residues. The CDR3 coding sequence is TGTGCCAGCAGCTTGTTACCCTTGAACAATGAGCAGTTCTTC. It is translated as CASSLLPLNNEQFF.

The chain has TRBV2 and TRBJ1-2; D not certain. V lost 7 bases and J 8 bases, leaving 14 bases between the germline ends. CDR3 length: 12 residues. Germline V CDR1 and CDR2: SNHLY, FYNNEI. The CDR3 sequence is CASIEGRRGYTF. The DNA of the CDR3 is TGTGCCAGCATCGAGGGTCGGCGAGGCTACACCTTC. Drawing the rest from reference TRBV2 and TRBJ1-2, the complete variable domain is EPEVTQTPSHQVTQMGQEVILRCVPISNHLYFYWYRQILGQKVEFLVSFYNNEISEKSEIFDDQFSVERPDGSNFTLKIRSTKLEDSAMYFCASIEGRRGYTFGSGTRLTVV.